This section outlines one T cell receptor beta chain sequence together with its context. The antigen remains unidentified. The sample belongs to a study of beta chain features in type 1 diabetes. The isolated RNA, all of it, was reverse transcribed, so expressed TCRB transcripts were what got sequenced. The data were produced by immunoSEQ multiplex PCR, yet TCRdb's version contains in-frame clones alone and is incomplete. Found here are hundreds of thousands of clones, about 16% of them singletons; the top ten hold around 0.095%. Study-level results: More deletions and fewer insertions at VDJ junctions were found in patients with type 1 diabetes.

The CDR3 sequence is 15 residues long. V lost 1 base and J lost 6, with 16 bases in between. Germline V CDR1 and CDR2: SGHNT, YYREEE (reference sequence). The genes are TRBV5-4 and TRBJ2-5; possible D gene TRBD1, 5 bases. The sample taken for sequencing was naive CD4+ T cells from blood. This clonotype was sampled from a man between 18 and 29 years old in good health. CDR3 region: CASSLQGRLGQTQYF. CDR3 nucleotides: TGTGCCAGCAGCTTGCAGGGTCGGCTAGGGCAGACCCAGTACTTC. Drawing the rest from reference TRBV5-4 and TRBJ2-5, the complete variable domain is ETGVTQSPTHLIKTRGQQVTLRCSSQSGHNTVSWYQQALGQGPQFIFQYYREEENGRGNFPPRFSGLQFPNYSSELNVNALELDDSALYLCASSLQGRLGQTQYFGPGTRLLVL.